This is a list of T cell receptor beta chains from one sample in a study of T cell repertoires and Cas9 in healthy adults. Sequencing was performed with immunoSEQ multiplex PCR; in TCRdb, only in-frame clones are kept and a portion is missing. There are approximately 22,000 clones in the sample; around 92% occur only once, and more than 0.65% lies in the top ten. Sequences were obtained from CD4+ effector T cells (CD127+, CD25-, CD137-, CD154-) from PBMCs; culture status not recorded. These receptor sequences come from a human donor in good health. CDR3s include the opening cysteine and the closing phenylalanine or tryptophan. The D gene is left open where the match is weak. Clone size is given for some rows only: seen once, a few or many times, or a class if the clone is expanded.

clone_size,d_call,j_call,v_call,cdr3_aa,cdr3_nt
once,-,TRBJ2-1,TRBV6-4,CASSDSVAHEQFF,TGTGCCAGCAGTGACTCCGTAGCCCATGAGCAGTTCTTC
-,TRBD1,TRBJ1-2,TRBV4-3,CASSHSTGLKGGYTF,TGCGCCAGCAGCCACTCGACAGGGTTGAAGGGTGGCTACACCTTC
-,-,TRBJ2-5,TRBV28,CASNRLGAGLGEIQYF,TGTGCCAGCAACCGTCTTGGTGCGGGGCTAGGAGAGATCCAGTACTTC
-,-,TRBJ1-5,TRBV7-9,CASSLRQNQPQHF,TGTGCCAGCAGCTTGAGGCAGAATCAGCCCCAGCATTTT
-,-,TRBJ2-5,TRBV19,CASRNLITETQYF,TGTGCCAGTAGGAACTTAATAACCGAGACCCAGTACTTC
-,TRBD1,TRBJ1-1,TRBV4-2,CASSREDRGRTEAFF,TGTGCCAGCAGCCGAGAGGACAGGGGGAGAACTGAAGCTTTCTTT
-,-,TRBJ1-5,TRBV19,CASSLGVDQPQHF,TGTGCCAGTAGTCTTGGGGTTGATCAGCCCCAGCATTTT
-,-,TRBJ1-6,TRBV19,CASSIGQGVSPLHF,TGTGCCAGTAGTATAGGTCAGGGTGTATCACCCCTCCACTTT
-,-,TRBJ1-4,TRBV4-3,CASSQNREVSEKLFF,TGCGCCAGCAGCCAGAACAGGGAGGTCTCTGAAAAACTGTTTTTT
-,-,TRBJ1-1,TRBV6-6,CASSYSRGLNTEAFF,TGTGCCAGCAGTTACTCGCGAGGGTTGAACACTGAAGCTTTCTTT
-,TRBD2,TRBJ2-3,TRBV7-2,CASSRSGTGTDTQYF,TGTGCCAGCAGCCGTAGCGGGACTGGCACAGATACGCAGTATTTT
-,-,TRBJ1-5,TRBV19,CASSLTPNSNQPQHF,TGTGCCAGTAGTCTGACACCGAATAGCAATCAGCCCCAGCATTTT
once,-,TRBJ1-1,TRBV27,CASSLSVVGPEAFF,TGTGCCAGCAGTTTATCGGTGGTGGGGCCTGAAGCTTTCTTT
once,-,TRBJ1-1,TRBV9,CASSVEENTEAFF,TGTGCCAGCAGCGTTGAGGAGAACACTGAAGCTTTCTTT
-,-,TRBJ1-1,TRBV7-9,CAAASNTEAFF,TGTGCTGCGGCTTCCAACACTGAAGCTTTCTTT
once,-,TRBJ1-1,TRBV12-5,CASGPQVVTEAFF,TGTGCTAGTGGTCCCCAAGTTGTGACTGAAGCTTTCTTT